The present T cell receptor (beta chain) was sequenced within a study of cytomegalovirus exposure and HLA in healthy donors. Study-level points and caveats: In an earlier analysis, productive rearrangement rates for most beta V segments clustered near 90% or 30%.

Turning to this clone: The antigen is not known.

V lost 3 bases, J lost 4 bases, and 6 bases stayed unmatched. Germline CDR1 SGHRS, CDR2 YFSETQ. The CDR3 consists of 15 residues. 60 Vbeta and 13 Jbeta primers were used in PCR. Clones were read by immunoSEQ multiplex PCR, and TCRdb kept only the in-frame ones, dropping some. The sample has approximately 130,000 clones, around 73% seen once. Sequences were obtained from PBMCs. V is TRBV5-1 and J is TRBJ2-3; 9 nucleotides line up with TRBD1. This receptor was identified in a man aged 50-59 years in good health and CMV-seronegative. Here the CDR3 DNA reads TGCGCCAGCAGCTATACGGGACAGGGCGCAGATACGCAGTATTTT. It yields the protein CASSYTGQGADTQYF.